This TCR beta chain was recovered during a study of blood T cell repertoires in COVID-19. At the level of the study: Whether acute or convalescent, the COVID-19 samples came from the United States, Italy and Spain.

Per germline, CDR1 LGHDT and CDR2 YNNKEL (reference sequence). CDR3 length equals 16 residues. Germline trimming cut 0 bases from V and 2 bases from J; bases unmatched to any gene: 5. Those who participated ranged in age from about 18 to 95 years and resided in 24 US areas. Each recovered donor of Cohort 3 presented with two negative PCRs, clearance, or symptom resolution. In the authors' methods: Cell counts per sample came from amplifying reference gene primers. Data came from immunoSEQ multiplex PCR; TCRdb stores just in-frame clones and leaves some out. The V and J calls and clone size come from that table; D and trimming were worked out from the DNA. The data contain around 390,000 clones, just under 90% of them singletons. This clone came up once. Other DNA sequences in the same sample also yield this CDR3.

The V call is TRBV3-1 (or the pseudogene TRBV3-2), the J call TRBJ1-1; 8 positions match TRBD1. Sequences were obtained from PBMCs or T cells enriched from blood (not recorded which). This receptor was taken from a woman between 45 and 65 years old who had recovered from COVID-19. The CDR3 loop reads CASSQDFRGRNTEAFF. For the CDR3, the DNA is TGTGCCAGCAGCCAAGATTTCAGGGGGCGTAACACTGAAGCTTTCTTT.